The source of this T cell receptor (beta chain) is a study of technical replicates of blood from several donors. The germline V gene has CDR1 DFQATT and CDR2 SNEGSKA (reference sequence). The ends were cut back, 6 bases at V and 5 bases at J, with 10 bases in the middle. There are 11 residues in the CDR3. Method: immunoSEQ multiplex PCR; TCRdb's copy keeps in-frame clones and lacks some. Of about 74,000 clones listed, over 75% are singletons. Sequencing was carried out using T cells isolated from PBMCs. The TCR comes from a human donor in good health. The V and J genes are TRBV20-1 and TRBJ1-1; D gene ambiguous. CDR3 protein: CSARTPTEAFF. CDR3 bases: TGCAGTGCCCGGACTCCTACTGAAGCTTTCTTT.